This T cell receptor (beta chain) came from a study of CD8 T cells in ankylosing spondylitis. The study, taken as a whole, reports: Blood from ankylosing spondylitis patients appeared to carry a characteristic roughly 8-variant TCR beta motif.

One entry per CDR3 protein results from TCRdb running MiXCR on the 5' RACE reads. Among 400,000 or so distinct CDR3 sequences listed, around 26% were seen once. V lost 6 bases and J 5 bases, leaving 11 bases between the germline ends. Germline V gene lookup returns CDR1 DFQATT and CDR2 SNEGSKA (reference sequence). This CDR3 contains 12 residues. With regard to this clonotype: Antigen specificity is unknown.

This rearrangement joins TRBV20-1 to TRBJ2-1; D not certain. The origin of this receptor is a male donor with ankylosing spondylitis. Material for sequencing was blood, either unsorted or a sorted T cell fraction (not recorded which). The DNA for the CDR3 is TGCAGTGCATCGATCGGCGACAATGAGCAGTTCTTC. Its translation is CSASIGDNEQFF.